This entry concerns a single TCR beta chain. The target antigen is unknown. This entry is derived from a study of radiation and T cells in renal cell carcinoma. Study-wide results and caveats: Pretreatment tumor biopsies were lacking, so baseline clonotypes are unknown. Top tumor clonotypes rose in blood 2 weeks post-radiation, then contracted.

Time point: baseline pretreatment blood. Treatment reported: 15 Gy SBRT to primary tumor, nephrectomy 4 weeks later. After SBRT, blood was collected at 2 and 4 weeks, plus baseline. This renal cell carcinoma was of the clear cell type. This CDR3 comprises 15 residues. The V gene's germline CDR1 is GTSNPN and CDR2 SVGIG (reference sequence). V was shortened by 0 bases and J by 2 bases, with 13 bases between the two germline ends. TCRdb's copy holds only in-frame clones and misses some; the assay was immunoSEQ multiplex PCR. The sample lists about 91,000 clones; 82% were seen once. This TCR derives from a man in his 60s with renal cell carcinoma. Material: blood, obtained from a patient whose treatment included radiotherapy and nephrectomy. The chain carries TRBV30 and TRBJ1-2; D perhaps matches TRBD1 (6 bases). CDR3 sequence reads: CAWSVRERGNYGYTF. As DNA, the CDR3 is TGTGCCTGGAGTGTACGGGAGAGGGGGAACTATGGCTACACCTTC.